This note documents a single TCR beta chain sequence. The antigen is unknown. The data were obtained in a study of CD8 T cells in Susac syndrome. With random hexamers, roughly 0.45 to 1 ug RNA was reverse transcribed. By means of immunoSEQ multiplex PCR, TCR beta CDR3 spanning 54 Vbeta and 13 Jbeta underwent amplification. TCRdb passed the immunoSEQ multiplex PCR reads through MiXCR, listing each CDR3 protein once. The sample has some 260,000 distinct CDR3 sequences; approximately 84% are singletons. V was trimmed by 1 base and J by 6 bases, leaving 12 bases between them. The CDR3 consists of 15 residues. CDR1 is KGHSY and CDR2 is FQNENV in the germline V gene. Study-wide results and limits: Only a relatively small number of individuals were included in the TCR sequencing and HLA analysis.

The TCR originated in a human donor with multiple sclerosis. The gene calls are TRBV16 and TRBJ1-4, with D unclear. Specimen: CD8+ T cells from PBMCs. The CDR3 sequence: CASSQLLVLDEKLFF. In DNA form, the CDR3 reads TGTGCCAGCAGCCAATTGCTCGTTTTGGATGAAAAACTGTTTTTT.